The next 28 T cell receptor beta chains were all read from a single sample in a study of T cells in localized non-small cell lung cancer. This table comes from immunoSEQ multiplex PCR, and its TCRdb copy is limited to in-frame clones, with some not included. The data contain about 40,000 clones, roughly 86% of them singletons. This material consisted of peripheral blood, taken before any cancer treatment. Source of these receptors: a man aged 18 to 49 with stage I lung adenocarcinoma.

The genes are TRBV7-9 and TRBJ2-7, with D maybe TRBD1 (6 bases). Germline-derived CDR1 and CDR2 are SEHNR and FQNEAQ (reference sequence). Trimming pared 4 bases from V and 6 bases from J, leaving 7 bases between. The CDR3 loop spans 11 amino acids. For the CDR3, the DNA is TGTGCCAGCAGCTCACAGGGCGAGCAGTACTTC. Its translation is CASSSQGEQYF.

This clone was counted between two and nine times. This rearrangement joins TRBV2 to TRBJ1-5; maybe TRBD1 (6 bases). V was shortened by 8 bases and J by 10 bases, with 15 bases between the two germline ends. The CDR3 spans 12 residues. Per germline, CDR1 SNHLY and CDR2 FYNNEI. The CDR3 region has the DNA TGTGCCAGCCAAAGGACGGACAGTCCCCAGCATTTT. Translation gives CASQRTDSPQHF.

The chain uses TRBV6-5 and TRBJ2-5, with TRBD1 identical over 8 bases. This CDR3 contains 13 residues. J was trimmed by 5 bases and V by 6 bases; bases with no gene match: 5. Germline V CDR1 and CDR2: MNHEY, SVGAGI. The CDR3 DNA follows: TGTGCCAGCAGACAGGGGGGAGGCGAGACCCAGTACTTC. Its translation is CASRQGGGETQYF.

This rearrangement joins TRBV10-2 to TRBJ1-5; D not certain. Trimming removed 1 base from V and 4 bases from J, with 5 bases in between. The CDR3 covers 13 residues. Germline assignment: CDR1 WSHSY and CDR2 SAAADI. CDR3 nucleotide sequence: TGCGCCAGCAGTGAGTTTGAGAATCAGCCCCAGCATTTT. Translated: CASSEFENQPQHF.

The rearrangement joins TRBV7-9 to TRBJ1-3; 9 positions match TRBD1. The J segment lost 0 bases and the V segment lost 1 base, leaving 1 base of the junction unmatched. Germline CDR1 and CDR2: SEHNR and FQNEAQ (reference sequence). This CDR3 is 16 amino acids long. The CDR3 DNA follows: TGTGCCAGCAGCTTAGGGGGACAGGGCTCTGGAAACACCATATATTTT. This sequence encodes CASSLGGQGSGNTIYF.

CDR3 region: CASSSTGNTDTQYF. The CDR3, as DNA: TGTGCCAGCAGCTCGACAGGGAACACAGATACGCAGTATTTT. This rearrangement joins TRBV7-3 to TRBJ2-3, with 7 bases fitting TRBD1. Germline values: CDR1 SGHTA, CDR2 FQGTGA. The CDR3 runs to 14 residues. V shed 4 bases and J 2 bases; nucleotides not matched to a gene: 3.

The chain has TRBV4-3 and TRBJ1-2, with D possibly matching TRBD1 (5 bases). Trimming left V 0 bases short and J 4 bases short, with 15 bases between. The CDR3 contains 16 residues. In germline, CDR1 is LGHNA, CDR2 YSLEER. CDR3 residues: CASSQDKTGTAYGYTF. Written as DNA, the CDR3 is TGCGCCAGCAGCCAAGATAAAACAGGCACCGCCTATGGCTACACCTTC.

This rearrangement joins TRBV6-5 to TRBJ2-6; D not certain. CDR1 and CDR2 (germline): MNHEY, SVGAGI. Trimming shortened V by 5 bases and J by 1 base, and 9 bases separated the two germline ends. The CDR3 totals 15 residues. For the CDR3, the DNA is TGTGCCAGCAGTCAATCTTCATCTGGGGCCAACGTCCTGACTTTC. Translating gives CASSQSSSGANVLTF.

This rearrangement joins TRBV4-1 to TRBJ2-5, with D perhaps being TRBD1 or TRBD2 (5 bases each). V gave up 1 base and J gave up 4 bases, with 10 bases separating them. The germline V gene has CDR1 MGHRA and CDR2 YSYEKL. This CDR3 contains 14 residues. The CDR3 reads CASSQGPGTETQYF. DNA of the CDR3: TGCGCCAGCAGCCAAGGGCCAGGGACAGAGACCCAGTACTTC.

This chain connects TRBV5-1 to TRBJ2-3; D might be TRBD2 (6 bases). Between the trimmed V and J ends, which lost 7 bases and 3 bases, there was a span of 12 bases. There are 13 residues in the CDR3. Germline loops: CDR1 SGHRS, CDR2 YFSETQ. CDR3: CASEEGRTDTQYF. CDR3 nucleotides: TGCGCCAGCGAGGAGGGGCGGACAGATACGCAGTATTTT.

The chain joins TRBV4-1 to TRBJ1-6, with TRBD1 identical over 8 bases. This CDR3 has 14 amino acids. J lost 13 bases, V lost 3 bases, and 8 bases had no gene match. Germline V gives CDR1 MGHRA, CDR2 YSYEKL. The chain's CDR3 is CASSQNRGIGPLHF. DNA of the CDR3: TGCGCCAGCAGCCAGAACAGGGGGATAGGGCCCCTCCACTTT.

This chain joins TRBV9 and TRBJ2-1; D is perhaps TRBD1 or TRBD2 (5 bases each). CDR1 and CDR2 from the germline V gene are SGDLS and YYNGEE. V lost 0 bases, J lost 4 bases, and 14 bases lay in between. The CDR3 sequence is 16 residues long. The CDR3: CASSVEGDPNYNEQFF. DNA for the CDR3: TGTGCCAGCAGCGTAGAAGGGGACCCTAATTACAATGAGCAGTTCTTC.

This chain uses TRBV7-6 with TRBJ2-1, with TRBD2 matching 10 bases. The CDR3 is made up of 16 amino acids. CDR1 SGHVS and CDR2 FNYEAQ come from the germline V gene. The junction had 8 bases not matched to a gene; V was cut back by 4 bases and J by 5 bases. The CDR3 reads CASSSGSGGLNNEQFF. CDR3 bases: TGTGCCAGCAGCTCCGGTAGCGGGGGGCTTAACAATGAGCAGTTCTTC.

This rearrangement joins TRBV5-4 to TRBJ2-7; 7 nucleotides line up with TRBD1. In germline, CDR1 is SGHNT, CDR2 YYREEE (reference sequence). CDR3 length equals 15 residues. V was pared by 5 bases and J by 2 bases, with 10 bases of the junction left unmatched. The CDR3 sequence is CASSFDRVGTYEQYF. DNA of the CDR3: TGTGCCAGCAGTTTTGACAGGGTAGGAACCTACGAGCAGTACTTC.

The V and J genes are TRBV4-1 and TRBJ1-5; D is unresolved. CDR1 is MGHRA and CDR2 is YSYEKL in the germline V gene. The V end lost 1 base, the J end lost 0 bases, and 16 bases lay between the germline ends. This CDR3 is built from 18 residues. The CDR3 DNA reads TGCGCCAGCAGCCAAGGAGGGTCAGACGTATATAGCAATCAGCCCCAGCATTTT. This encodes CASSQGGSDVYSNQPQHF.

V and J are TRBV7-2 and TRBJ1-1; D remains unclear. V lost 5 bases, J lost 4 bases, and 11 bases lay in between. This CDR3 spans 13 amino acids. Germline V gene sequence: CDR1 SGHTA, CDR2 FQGNSA. The DNA for the CDR3 is TGTGCCAGCAGCCGAATGATGGGCACTGAAGCTTTCTTT. Translated, it gives CASSRMMGTEAFF.

The chain employs TRBV7-2 and TRBJ2-3; 8 bases agree with TRBD1. The CDR3 has 16 amino acids. J was trimmed by 4 bases and V by 5 bases; bases with no gene match: 11. The germline CDR1 and CDR2 sequences are SGHTA and FQGNSA. For the CDR3, the DNA is TGTGCCAGCAGCGTTACAGGGGGAGCTCCTCCAGATACGCAGTATTTT. Its translation is CASSVTGGAPPDTQYF. The variable domain in full, with the rest retrieved from reference TRBV7-2 and TRBJ2-3, is GAGVSQSPSNKVTEKGKDVELRCDPISGHTALYWYRQSLGQGLEFLIYFQGNSAPDKSGLPSDRFSAERTGGSVSTLTIQRTQQEDSAVYLCASSVTGGAPPDTQYFGPGTRLTVL.

The V and J genes are TRBV5-6 and TRBJ2-2; a possible D gene is TRBD1 (5 bases). This CDR3 has 12 residues. V lost 6 bases and J 5 bases, leaving 8 bases between the germline ends. Germline values: CDR1 SGHDT, CDR2 YYEEEE. CDR3 DNA sequence: TGTGCCAGCAACAGACAGACCGGGGAGCTGTTTTTT. This codes for CASNRQTGELFF.

The chain has TRBV4-3 and TRBJ2-1; TRBD2 matches 8 bases. The trim removed 0 bases at V and 5 bases at J, leaving 9 bases unmatched. The CDR3 is 17 residues long. Germline values: CDR1 LGHNA, CDR2 YSLEER. The CDR3 region is CASSQEIGGGRNNEQFF. The CDR3 coding sequence is TGCGCCAGCAGCCAAGAGATCGGCGGGGGGAGAAACAATGAGCAGTTCTTC.

V and J are TRBV19 and TRBJ1-3, with D uncertain. The germline V gene encodes CDR1 LNHDA and CDR2 SQIVND (reference sequence). Between the trimmed V and J ends, which lost 5 bases and 3 bases, there was a span of 5 bases. The CDR3 has 12 amino acids. The CDR3 here is CASSQYGNTIYF. CDR3 coding DNA: TGTGCCAGTAGTCAATATGGAAACACCATATATTTT.

This clone was detected only once. This sequence joins TRBV7-9 and TRBJ2-5; maybe TRBD2 (5 bases). The CDR3 has 16 amino acids. CDR1 and CDR2 (germline): SEHNR, FQNEAQ (reference sequence). The V end was cut by 5 bases, the J end by 3 bases, with 19 bases between. CDR3 residues: CASSPPDWKNKETQYF. In DNA, the CDR3 is TGTGCCAGCAGCCCCCCGGACTGGAAAAATAAAGAGACCCAGTACTTC.

The chain links TRBV6-5 to TRBJ2-7, with D tentatively TRBD2 (6 bases). This CDR3 has 14 amino acids. Trimming stripped 5 bases from V and 0 bases from J, with 11 bases between. Germline loops: CDR1 MNHEY, CDR2 SVGAGI. CDR3 amino acids: CASSVTGDSYEQYF. In DNA, the CDR3 is TGTGCCAGCAGTGTAACGGGGGACTCCTACGAGCAGTACTTC.

V gene TRBV9 combines with J gene TRBJ2-2; tentative D call: TRBD2 (6 bases). Germline values: CDR1 SGDLS, CDR2 YYNGEE. Trimming cost V 0 bases and J 5 bases, with 20 bases left between them. The CDR3 has 18 amino acids. This CDR3 is CASSVVPSGGSGTGELFF. CDR3 in DNA: TGTGCCAGCAGCGTAGTTCCCTCCGGGGGATCGGGGACCGGGGAGCTGTTTTTT.

This chain connects TRBV18 to TRBJ2-1; TRBD1 is a possible D gene (5 bases). CDR3 size: 14 residues. The germline V gene has CDR1 KGHSH and CDR2 LQKENI. Trimming pared 3 bases from V and 8 bases from J, leaving 14 bases between. CDR3 DNA: TGTGCCAGCTCACCCGACAGTGGTCAGGATGAGCAGTTCTTC. This encodes CASSPDSGQDEQFF. The entire variable domain, with the rest obtained from reference TRBV18 and TRBJ2-1, is as follows: NAGVMQNPRHLVRRRGQEARLRCSPMKGHSHVYWYRQLPEEGLKFMVYLQKENIIDESGMPKERFSAEFPKEGPSILRIQQVVRGDSAAYFCASSPDSGQDEQFFGPGTRLTVL.

The chain links TRBV19 to TRBJ2-5, with 7 positions matching TRBD1. With V trimmed by 4 bases and J by 1 base, 6 bases remained unmatched. The CDR3 spans 15 residues. The V gene's germline CDR1 is LNHDA and CDR2 SQIVND (reference sequence). As DNA, the CDR3 is TGTGCCAGTAGTAGAACCGGACAGGTCCAAGAGACCCAGTACTTC. Protein: CASSRTGQVQETQYF.

In its sample, this clone was seen once. This chain links TRBV27 with TRBJ1-5; the match to TRBD1 covers 10 bases. CDR3 length: 16 amino acids. Germline V gene data show CDR1 as MNHEY and CDR2 as SMNVEV (reference sequence). V was clipped by 5 bases and J by 2 bases; unmatched bases: 6. The CDR3 sequence: CASSPTGTGGNQPQHF. CDR3 DNA: TGTGCCAGCAGTCCGACCGGGACAGGGGGCAATCAGCCCCAGCATTTT.

This clone appeared a single time. V and J are TRBV11-2 and TRBJ1-5, with D possibly matching TRBD1 (6 bases). This CDR3 has 15 amino acids. Trimming pared 1 base from V and 4 bases from J, leaving 11 bases between. The V gene's germline CDR1 is SGHAT and CDR2 FQNNGV. The CDR3 here is CASSLGPGTNQPQHF. The CDR3 coding sequence is TGTGCCAGCAGCTTAGGACCCGGGACAAATCAGCCCCAGCATTTT.

The chain uses TRBV2 and TRBJ2-1; the D gene could be TRBD1 or TRBD2 (5 bases each). Deletions cut 8 bases from V and 6 bases from J, with 11 bases between. The CDR3 contains 12 residues. Germline V gene lookup returns CDR1 SNHLY and CDR2 FYNNEI. CDR3 in DNA: TGTGCCAGCCGGGACCAAATCAATGAGCAGTTCTTC. Its protein product is CASRDQINEQFF.